The present TCR beta chain was sequenced within a study of blood T cells in healthy people across ages. The overall study: About one barcoded beta molecule was captured per two T cells (by template switching). Study-wide results and caveats: Strong correlation was found linking TCR beta diversity to naive T cell percentage. Naive and antigen-experienced cells were not separated, limiting conclusive comparison.

The CDR3 consists of 12 residues. CDR1 is SQVTM and CDR2 is ANQGSEA in the germline V gene. V was cut by 8 bases and J by 4 bases, with 14 bases left in between. Through a sample-barcoded 5' primer and a J-beta primer mix, a second PCR was run for about 7 to 12 cycles. TCRdb analysed the 5' RACE reads with MiXCR anew, one entry per CDR3 protein. This table holds over a million distinct CDR3 sequences, 40% to 50% found once. The study drew donors from healthy Caucasian individuals in Russia aged about 6 to 90. With respect to this clonotype: The target antigen is unknown.

This sequence was found in a woman aged 18-35 years in good health. The sample comprised blood. The chain has TRBV29-1 and TRBJ1-1; tentative D call: TRBD1 (6 bases). The CDR3 coding sequence is TGCAGCCTCGTACAGGGTGTCACTGAAGCTTTCTTT. It codes for CSLVQGVTEAFF.